The rows below give T cell receptor beta chains drawn from one sample of a study of T cells in Graves' hyperthyroidism and ophthalmopathy. Using its own MiXCR run on the multiplex PCR reads, TCRdb lists one record per CDR3 protein. The sample comprises around 340,000 distinct CDR3 sequences, 21% of which are singletons, and 50% rests with the top ten. Material for sequencing was blood. All receptors derive from a woman in her fifties or sixties with Graves' hyperthyroidism. Each CDR3 is given with its conserved first and last residue. The D gene is left open where the match is weak. Size is stated for part of the rows, as once, few or many counts, or as a class when the clone is expanded.

j_call	d_call	v_call	clone_size	cdr3_aa	cdr3_nt
TRBJ2-4	.	TRBV6-1	.	CASRETAKNIQYF	TGTGCCAGCAGGGAGACAGCCAAAAACATTCAGTACTTC
TRBJ2-1	.	TRBV24-1	many	CATSAPGTYNEQFF	TGTGCCACCAGTGCCCCGGGAACCTACAATGAGCAGTTCTTC
TRBJ2-7	TRBD1	TRBV20-1	few	CNASGAGQGAEEEQYF	TGCAATGCTAGTGGGGCCGGACAGGGGGCTGAAGAGGAGCAGTACTTC
TRBJ1-1	TRBD1	TRBV10-2	.	CASSEQGRPEAFF	TGCGCCAGCAGTGAACAGGGGCGCCCTGAAGCTTTCTTT
TRBJ1-2	TRBD1	TRBV27	few	CASSLFSDRGLHYGYTF	TGTGCCAGCAGTTTGTTCTCCGACAGGGGGCTTCACTATGGCTACACCTTC
TRBJ2-7	TRBD2	TRBV4-2	many	CASSQVPSGGYEQYF	TGTGCCAGCAGCCAAGTACCTAGCGGAGGCTACGAGCAGTACTTC
TRBJ1-3	.	TRBV5-1	many	CASSYSGRTGNTIYF	TGCGCCAGCAGCTACTCCGGAAGAACTGGAAACACCATATATTTT
TRBJ1-2	TRBD1	TRBV4-1	few	CASSQGLIPRDRGRVSYGYTF	TGCGCCAGCAGCCAAGGTCTTATCCCGCGGGACAGGGGGCGCGTTAGCTATGGCTACACCTTC
TRBJ1-2	.	TRBV27	.	CASSFTGQGNYGYTF	TGTGCCAGCAGTTTTACGGGCCAGGGTAACTATGGCTACACCTTC
TRBJ1-3	TRBD1	TRBV30	many	CAWSIFHSTGGGNTIYF	TGTGCCTGGAGCATCTTCCATTCGACAGGGGGCGGAAACACCATATATTTT
TRBJ2-7	.	TRBV7-2	many	CASSLVEAAYEQYF	TGTGCCAGCAGCTTAGTCGAGGCCGCCTACGAGCAGTACTTC
TRBJ2-7	.	TRBV28	many	CASLSPQPTYEQYF	TGTGCCAGCCTGTCCCCACAGCCTACCTACGAGCAGTACTTC
TRBJ1-1	.	TRBV3-1	.	CASGFRDKNTEAFF	TGTGCCAGCGGATTCCGGGACAAGAACACTGAAGCTTTCTTT
TRBJ2-1	TRBD2	TRBV12-3/TRBV12-4	many	CASSLELAGRSYNEQFF	TGTGCCAGCAGTTTAGAGCTAGCGGGACGATCCTACAATGAGCAGTTCTTC
TRBJ2-2	.	TRBV28	many	CASSWLPGPQGTGELFF	TGTGCCAGCAGTTGGCTCCCGGGACCCCAGGGCACCGGGGAGCTGTTTTTT
TRBJ2-5	TRBD2	TRBV5-6	.	CASSFGLAGGSETQYF	TGTGCCAGCAGCTTCGGACTAGCGGGGGGGTCGGAGACCCAGTACTTC
TRBJ1-2	.	TRBV3-1	.	CASNQAGTRRYTF	TGTGCCAGCAACCAAGCAGGGACTCGACGCTACACCTTC
TRBJ1-1	TRBD1	TRBV20-1	many	CSATDPTGRVNTEAFF	TGCAGTGCCACGGACCCGACAGGGAGAGTGAACACTGAAGCTTTCTTT
TRBJ1-4	.	TRBV10-2	few	CASSLGTGLFF	TGCGCCAGCAGTCTAGGGACTGGACTGTTTTTT
TRBJ2-4	.	TRBV28	many	CASSPGVVKNIQYF	TGTGCCAGCAGTCCGGGTGTTGTCAAAAACATTCAGTACTTC
TRBJ2-7	TRBD2	TRBV6-2/TRBV6-3	many	CASSQREGTYEQYF	TGTGCCAGCAGCCAGAGGGAGGGAACATACGAGCAGTACTTC
TRBJ1-1	.	TRBV5-1	many	CASSLGQDEAFF	TGCGCCAGCAGCTTGGGCCAGGATGAAGCTTTCTTT
TRBJ2-7	TRBD2	TRBV11-3	many	CAAGRGYEQYF	TGTGCCGCTGGGAGGGGCTACGAGCAGTACTTC
TRBJ2-7	.	TRBV5-6	many	CASSLTRLWGAEQYF	TGTGCCAGCAGCTTGACGCGGTTATGGGGCGCCGAGCAGTACTTC
TRBJ2-7	.	TRBV29-1	.	CSVAGGAGEQYF	TGCAGCGTGGCAGGGGGGGCCGGCGAGCAGTACTTC
TRBJ1-2	.	TRBV5-1	many	CASSAGRTSYGYTF	TGCGCCAGCTCCGCCGGGAGGACGAGTTATGGCTACACCTTC
TRBJ1-2	TRBD1	TRBV5-1	many	CASSLAGGDGYTF	TGCGCCAGCAGCTTGGCAGGGGGCGATGGCTACACCTTC
TRBJ2-7	TRBD1	TRBV11-2	many	CASSLNRGLSEQYF	TGTGCCAGCAGCTTAAACAGGGGGCTGAGCGAGCAGTACTTC
TRBJ2-1	.	TRBV3-1	.	CASSQDSSGLLSEQFF	TGTGCCAGCAGCCAAGATTCATCGGGACTTCTGAGTGAGCAGTTCTTC
TRBJ1-2	.	TRBV3-1	many	CASSTRTAGYTF	TGTGCCAGCAGCACCCGGACAGCCGGCTACACCTTC
TRBJ2-3	TRBD2	TRBV29-1	.	CSVEDRGGRLAGTTDTQYF	TGCAGCGTTGAAGATAGGGGGGGGAGACTAGCGGGGACCACAGATACGCAGTATTTT
TRBJ2-5	TRBD2	TRBV2	.	CATSREAGLQETQYF	TGTGCCACCTCACGGGAAGCGGGACTACAAGAGACCCAGTACTTC